This entry concerns a single T cell receptor beta chain. The antigen is undetermined. Germline CDR1 and CDR2: LNHDA and SQIVND (reference sequence). Trimming took 0 bases from V and 10 from J; bases not matched to a gene: 5. This CDR3 contains 14 residues. The data derive from a study of T cell responses to AZD1222 COVID-19 vaccine. Study-wide results and limits: Among spike-specific TCRs, nearly half reportedly target unmutated variant regions. Clonal diversity was possibly underestimated, and the donors were mostly white British, with more females.

TCRdb keeps only in-frame clones here, not all; method: immunoSEQ multiplex PCR. This sample has under 150,000 clones, with around 94% found just once. The V and J genes are TRBV19 and TRBJ2-1, with 8 bases lining up with TRBD1. The sequenced sample was peripheral blood, obtained 28 days after the second AZD1222 dose. The TCR sequence derives from an adult who received the AZD1222 COVID-19 vaccine. The CDR3: CASSIEGTGFEQFF. The CDR3 DNA sequence: TGTGCCAGTAGTATAGAGGGGACAGGATTCGAGCAGTTCTTC. The full variable domain, in which reference TRBV19 and TRBJ2-1 provide the parts outside the CDR3, is DGGITQSPKYLFRKEGQNVTLSCEQNLNHDAMYWYRQDPGQGLRLIYYSQIVNDFQKGDIAEGYSVSREKKESFPLTVTSAQKNPTAFYLCASSIEGTGFEQFFGPGTRLTVL.